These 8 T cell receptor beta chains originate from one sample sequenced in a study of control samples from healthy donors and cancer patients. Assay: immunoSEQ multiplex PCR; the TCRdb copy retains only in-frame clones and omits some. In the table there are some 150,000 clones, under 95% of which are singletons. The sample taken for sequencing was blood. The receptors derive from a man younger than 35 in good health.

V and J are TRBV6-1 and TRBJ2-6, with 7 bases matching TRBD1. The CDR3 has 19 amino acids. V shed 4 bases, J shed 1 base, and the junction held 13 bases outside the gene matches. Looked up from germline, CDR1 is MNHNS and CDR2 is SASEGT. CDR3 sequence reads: CASSAQGIGQYSGANVLTF. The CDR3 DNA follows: TGTGCCAGCAGTGCACAGGGGATCGGGCAGTATTCTGGGGCCAACGTCCTGACTTTC.

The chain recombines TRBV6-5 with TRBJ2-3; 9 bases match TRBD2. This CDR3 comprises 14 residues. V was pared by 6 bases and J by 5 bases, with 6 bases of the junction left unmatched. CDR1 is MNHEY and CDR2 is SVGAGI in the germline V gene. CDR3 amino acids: CASSRGGAEDTQYF. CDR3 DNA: TGTGCCAGCAGCCGCGGGGGGGCCGAAGATACGCAGTATTTT.

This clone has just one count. The CDR3 protein is CARQTGREETQYF. The CDR3 DNA sequence: TGTGCCAGACAAACGGGCAGGGAAGAGACCCAGTACTTC. The chain carries TRBV3-1 (or the pseudogene TRBV3-2) and TRBJ2-5; TRBD1 might be the D (5 bases). The CDR3 is made up of 13 amino acids. Germline V gene lookup returns CDR1 LGHDT and CDR2 YNNKEL (reference sequence). V was cut by 9 bases and J by 3 bases, with 14 bases left in between.

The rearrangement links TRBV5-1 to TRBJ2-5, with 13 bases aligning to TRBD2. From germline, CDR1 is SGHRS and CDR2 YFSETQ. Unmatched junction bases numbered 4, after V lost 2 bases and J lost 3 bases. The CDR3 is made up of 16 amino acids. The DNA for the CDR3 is TGCGCCAGCAGCTTAACTAGCGGGGGGGCGGAAGAGACCCAGTACTTC. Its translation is CASSLTSGGAEETQYF.

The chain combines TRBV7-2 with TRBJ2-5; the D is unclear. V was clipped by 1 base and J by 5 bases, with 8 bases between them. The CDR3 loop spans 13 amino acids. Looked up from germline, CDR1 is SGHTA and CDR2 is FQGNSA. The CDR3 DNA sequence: TGTGCCAGCAGCTTAGGAGTAGTGGAGACCCAGTACTTC. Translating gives CASSLGVVETQYF.

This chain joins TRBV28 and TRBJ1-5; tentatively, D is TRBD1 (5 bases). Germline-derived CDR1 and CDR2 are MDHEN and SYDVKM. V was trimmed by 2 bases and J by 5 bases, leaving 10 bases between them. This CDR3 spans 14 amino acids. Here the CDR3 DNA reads TGTGCCAGCAGTTTAAGAGGGACCTATCAGCCCCAGCATTTT. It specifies CASSLRGTYQPQHF. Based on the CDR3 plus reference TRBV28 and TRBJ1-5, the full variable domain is DVKVTQSSRYLVKRTGEKVFLECVQDMDHENMFWYRQDPGLGLRLIYFSYDVKMKEKGDIPEGYSVSREKKERFSLILESASTNQTSMYLCASSLRGTYQPQHFGDGTRLSIL.

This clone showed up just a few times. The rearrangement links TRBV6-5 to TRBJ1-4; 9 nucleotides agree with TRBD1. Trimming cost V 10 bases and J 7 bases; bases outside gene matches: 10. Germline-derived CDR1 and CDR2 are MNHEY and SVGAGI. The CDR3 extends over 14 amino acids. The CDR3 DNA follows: TGTGCCATCCTAGGGGGACAGGGTCTTGAAAAACTGTTTTTT. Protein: CAILGGQGLEKLFF.

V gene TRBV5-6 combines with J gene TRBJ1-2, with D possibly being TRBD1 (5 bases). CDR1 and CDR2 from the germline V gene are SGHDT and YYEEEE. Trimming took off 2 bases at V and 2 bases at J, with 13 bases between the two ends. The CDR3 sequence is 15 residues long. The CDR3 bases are TGTGCCAGCAGCTTTGAGACAGTGCCCAACTATGGCTACACCTTC. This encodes CASSFETVPNYGYTF.